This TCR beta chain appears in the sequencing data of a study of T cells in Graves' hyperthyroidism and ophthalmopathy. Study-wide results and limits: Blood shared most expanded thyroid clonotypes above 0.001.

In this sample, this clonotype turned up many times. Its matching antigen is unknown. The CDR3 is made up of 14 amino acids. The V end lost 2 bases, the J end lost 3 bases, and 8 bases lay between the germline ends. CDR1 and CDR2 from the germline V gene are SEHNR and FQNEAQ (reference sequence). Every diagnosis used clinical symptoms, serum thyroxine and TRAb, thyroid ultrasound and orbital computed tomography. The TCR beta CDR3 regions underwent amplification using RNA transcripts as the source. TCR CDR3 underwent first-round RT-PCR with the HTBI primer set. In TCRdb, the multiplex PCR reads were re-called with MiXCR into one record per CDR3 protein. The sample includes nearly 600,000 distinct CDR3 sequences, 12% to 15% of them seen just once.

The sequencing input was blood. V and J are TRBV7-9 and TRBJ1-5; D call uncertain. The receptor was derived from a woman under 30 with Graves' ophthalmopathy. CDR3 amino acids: CASSLTGHNQPQHF. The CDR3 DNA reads TGTGCCAGCAGCTTAACTGGGCACAATCAGCCCCAGCATTTT. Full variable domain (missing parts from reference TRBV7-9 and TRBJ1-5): DTGVSQNPRHKITKRGQNVTFRCDPISEHNRLYWYRQTLGQGPEFLTYFQNEAQLEKSRLLSDRFSAERPKGSFSTLEIQRTEQGDSAMYLCASSLTGHNQPQHFGDGTRLSIL.